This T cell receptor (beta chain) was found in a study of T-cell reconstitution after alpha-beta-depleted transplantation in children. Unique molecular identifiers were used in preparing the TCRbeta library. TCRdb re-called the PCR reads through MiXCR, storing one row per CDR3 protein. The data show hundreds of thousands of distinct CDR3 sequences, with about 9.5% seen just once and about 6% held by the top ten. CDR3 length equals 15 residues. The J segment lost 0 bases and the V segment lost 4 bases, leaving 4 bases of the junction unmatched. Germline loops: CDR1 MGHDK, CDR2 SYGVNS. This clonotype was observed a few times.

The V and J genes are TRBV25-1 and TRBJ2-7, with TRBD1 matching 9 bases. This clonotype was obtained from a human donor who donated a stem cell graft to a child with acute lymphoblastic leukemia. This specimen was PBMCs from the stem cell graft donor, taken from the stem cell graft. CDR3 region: CASSVGQGASYEQYF. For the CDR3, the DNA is TGTGCCAGCAGTGTGGGACAGGGAGCCTCCTACGAGCAGTACTTC.